Reported below is one T cell receptor (beta chain). In germline, CDR1 is LGHDT, CDR2 YNNKEL (reference sequence). Trimming removed 4 bases from V and 6 bases from J, with 11 bases in between. The CDR3 has 13 amino acids. The data were obtained in a study of blood T cell repertoires in COVID-19. The wider study: The United States, Italy and Spain provided the acute and convalescent COVID-19 samples.

In the original analysis: From reference gene primer amplification, estimates of nucleated cell counts were derived. Method: immunoSEQ multiplex PCR; TCRdb's copy keeps in-frame clones and lacks some. That table is the source of V, J and clone size, and D and trimming were worked out from the DNA. Of about 70,000 clones in the sample, around 86% were seen once. The V gene is TRBV3-1 (or the pseudogene TRBV3-2), the J gene TRBJ2-3; no clear D. The sequence derives from a woman aged 60-75 years with acute or convalescent COVID-19. Sequencing input: peripheral blood. The CDR3: CASSPNPRDTQYF. DNA of the CDR3: TGTGCCAGCAGCCCGAATCCTCGGGATACGCAGTATTTT.